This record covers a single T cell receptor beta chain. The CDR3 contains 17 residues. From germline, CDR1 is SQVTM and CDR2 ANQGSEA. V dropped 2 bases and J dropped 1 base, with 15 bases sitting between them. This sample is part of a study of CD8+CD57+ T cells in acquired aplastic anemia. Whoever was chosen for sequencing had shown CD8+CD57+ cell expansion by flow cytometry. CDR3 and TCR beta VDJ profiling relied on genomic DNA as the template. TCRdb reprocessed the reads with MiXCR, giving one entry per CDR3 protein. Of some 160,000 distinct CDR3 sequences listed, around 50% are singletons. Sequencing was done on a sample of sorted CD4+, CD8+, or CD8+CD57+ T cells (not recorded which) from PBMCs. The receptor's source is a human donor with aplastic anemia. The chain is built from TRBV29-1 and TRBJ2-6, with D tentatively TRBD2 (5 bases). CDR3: CSVEFSVIPSGANVLTF. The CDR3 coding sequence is TGCAGCGTTGAATTTAGCGTTATTCCTTCTGGGGCCAACGTCCTGACTTTC.